A selection of T cell receptor beta chains follows, all from one sample in a study of blood T cell repertoires in COVID-19. Assay: immunoSEQ multiplex PCR; the TCRdb copy retains only in-frame clones and omits some. The table shows 250,000 to 300,000 clones, with approximately 86% occurring only once. The sample comprised peripheral blood. These receptors originate from a woman between 18 and 29 years old with acute or convalescent COVID-19. Both conserved end residues are part of each CDR3. The D gene is left open where the match is weak. Size is stated for part of the rows, as once, few or many counts, or as a class when the clone is expanded.

v_call: TRBV4-3
d_call: NA
clone_size: NA
j_call: TRBJ2-1
cdr3_aa: CASSQGTGWSNEQFF
cdr3_nt: TGCGCCAGCAGCCAAGGGACGGGATGGTCCAATGAGCAGTTCTTC

v_call: TRBV11-1
d_call: NA
clone_size: NA
j_call: TRBJ2-7
cdr3_aa: CASSTEVGRGVREQYF
cdr3_nt: TGTGCCAGCAGCACCGAAGTAGGTAGGGGTGTAAGGGAGCAGTACTTC

v_call: TRBV15
d_call: NA
clone_size: NA
j_call: TRBJ1-2
cdr3_aa: CATTNRANYGYTF
cdr3_nt: TGTGCCACCACTAACAGAGCTAACTATGGCTACACCTTC

v_call: TRBV2
d_call: TRBD1
clone_size: NA
j_call: TRBJ1-4
cdr3_aa: CASRRQGASEKLFF
cdr3_nt: TGTGCCAGCAGAAGGCAGGGGGCGAGTGAAAAACTGTTTTTT

v_call: TRBV2
d_call: TRBD2
clone_size: NA
j_call: TRBJ2-3
cdr3_aa: CASSGGLAGGADTQYF
cdr3_nt: TGTGCCAGCAGTGGCGGACTAGCGGGAGGGGCAGATACGCAGTATTTT

v_call: TRBV24-1
d_call: TRBD1
clone_size: NA
j_call: TRBJ2-7
cdr3_aa: CATSDPGTGGPSAEQYF
cdr3_nt: TGTGCCACCAGTGATCCCGGGACAGGGGGACCTTCCGCCGAGCAGTACTTC

v_call: TRBV9
d_call: TRBD1
clone_size: NA
j_call: TRBJ2-4
cdr3_aa: CASSVAGQGYNIQYF
cdr3_nt: TGTGCCAGCAGCGTAGCGGGACAGGGGTACAACATTCAGTACTTC

v_call: TRBV5-1
d_call: TRBD2
clone_size: once
j_call: TRBJ2-3
cdr3_aa: CASSLEGLATDTQYF
cdr3_nt: TGCGCCAGCAGCTTGGAGGGACTAGCTACGGATACGCAGTATTTT

v_call: TRBV6-5
d_call: NA
clone_size: NA
j_call: TRBJ2-1
cdr3_aa: CASRMGRSDEQFF
cdr3_nt: TGTGCCAGCAGGATGGGGAGATCGGATGAGCAGTTCTTC

v_call: TRBV10-1
d_call: TRBD1
clone_size: NA
j_call: TRBJ1-1
cdr3_aa: CASSQDREVTEAFF
cdr3_nt: TGCGCCAGCAGTCAGGACAGGGAGGTCACTGAAGCTTTCTTT

v_call: TRBV6-2/TRBV6-3
d_call: TRBD2
clone_size: NA
j_call: TRBJ2-1
cdr3_aa: CASSYIGLAGGILGIGEQFF
cdr3_nt: TGTGCCAGCAGTTACATCGGACTAGCGGGAGGGATTCTGGGGATTGGGGAGCAGTTCTTC

v_call: TRBV27
d_call: NA
clone_size: NA
j_call: TRBJ2-2
cdr3_aa: CASSLGEAGELFF
cdr3_nt: TGTGCCAGCAGTTTAGGAGAAGCCGGGGAGCTGTTTTTT

v_call: TRBV28
d_call: TRBD2
clone_size: NA
j_call: TRBJ2-7
cdr3_aa: CASRATSGYYEQYF
cdr3_nt: TGTGCCAGCAGGGCGACTAGCGGGTACTACGAGCAGTACTTC

v_call: TRBV21-1
d_call: NA
clone_size: NA
j_call: TRBJ1-2
cdr3_aa: CASSSSTGDEYYGYTF
cdr3_nt: TGTGCCAGCAGCTCCTCGACAGGGGATGAGTACTATGGCTACACCTTC

v_call: TRBV3-1/TRBV3-2
d_call: TRBD2
clone_size: NA
j_call: TRBJ2-5
cdr3_aa: CASSQDKREGLGETQYF
cdr3_nt: TGTGCCAGCAGCCAAGATAAGCGGGAGGGCCTAGGGGAGACCCAGTACTTC

v_call: TRBV11-3
d_call: NA
clone_size: few
j_call: TRBJ2-1
cdr3_aa: CASSLAFGADNEQFF
cdr3_nt: TGTGCCAGCAGCTTAGCGTTTGGGGCCGACAATGAGCAGTTCTTC

v_call: TRBV6-4
d_call: TRBD2
clone_size: NA
j_call: TRBJ2-1
cdr3_aa: CASSDSSGSSDEQFF
cdr3_nt: TGTGCCAGCAGTGATTCTAGCGGGAGTTCGGATGAGCAGTTCTTC

v_call: TRBV6-4
d_call: TRBD1
clone_size: NA
j_call: TRBJ1-6
cdr3_aa: CASSGTGSEGSPLHF
cdr3_nt: TGTGCCAGCAGTGGGACAGGGAGTGAGGGTTCACCCCTCCACTTT

v_call: TRBV5-1
d_call: NA
clone_size: NA
j_call: TRBJ2-1
cdr3_aa: CASSFGNSYNEQFF
cdr3_nt: TGCGCCAGCAGCTTCGGGAATTCCTACAATGAGCAGTTCTTC

v_call: TRBV27
d_call: TRBD1
clone_size: NA
j_call: TRBJ1-1
cdr3_aa: CASSFGGQGRTEAFF
cdr3_nt: TGTGCCAGCAGTTTTGGGGGACAGGGGCGGACTGAAGCTTTCTTT

v_call: TRBV6-2/TRBV6-3
d_call: NA
clone_size: NA
j_call: TRBJ1-1
cdr3_aa: CASSFLLAGEAFF
cdr3_nt: TGTGCCAGCAGTTTCCTTCTGGCGGGTGAAGCTTTCTTT

v_call: TRBV6-2/TRBV6-3
d_call: TRBD1
clone_size: NA
j_call: TRBJ1-5
cdr3_aa: CASSYSGTVRGNQPQHF
cdr3_nt: TGTGCCAGCAGTTACTCAGGGACAGTTCGTGGCAATCAGCCCCAGCATTTT

v_call: TRBV28
d_call: TRBD1
clone_size: NA
j_call: TRBJ1-6
cdr3_aa: CATRGQGNNSPLHF
cdr3_nt: TGTGCCACCCGAGGACAGGGGAATAATTCACCCCTCCACTTT

v_call: TRBV4-3
d_call: NA
clone_size: NA
j_call: TRBJ2-3
cdr3_aa: CASSQRLEPTDTQYF
cdr3_nt: TGCGCCAGCAGCCAAAGACTAGAACCCACAGATACGCAGTATTTT

v_call: TRBV27
d_call: NA
clone_size: NA
j_call: TRBJ2-6
cdr3_aa: CASSSVNSGANVLTF
cdr3_nt: TGTGCCAGCAGTTCAGTGAACTCTGGGGCCAACGTCCTGACTTTC

v_call: TRBV18
d_call: TRBD1
clone_size: NA
j_call: TRBJ2-7
cdr3_aa: CASSPSGTDDSYEQYF
cdr3_nt: TGTGCCAGCTCACCCAGTGGGACAGACGACTCCTACGAGCAGTACTTC

v_call: TRBV7-2
d_call: TRBD2
clone_size: NA
j_call: TRBJ2-1
cdr3_aa: CASSFRPRLAGLRNEQFF
cdr3_nt: TGTGCCAGCAGCTTTAGACCTAGACTAGCGGGTCTTCGAAATGAGCAGTTCTTC

v_call: TRBV30
d_call: NA
clone_size: many
j_call: TRBJ1-2
cdr3_aa: CAWSVLYGYTF
cdr3_nt: TGTGCCTGGAGTGTTCTTTATGGCTACACCTTC

v_call: TRBV29-1
d_call: NA
clone_size: NA
j_call: TRBJ1-2
cdr3_aa: CSVALVQDYTF
cdr3_nt: TGCAGCGTTGCTCTGGTTCAGGACTACACCTTC

v_call: TRBV6-2/TRBV6-3
d_call: NA
clone_size: once
j_call: TRBJ1-2
cdr3_aa: CASSSLGRGYGYTF
cdr3_nt: TGTGCCAGCAGTTCCCTCGGTAGGGGCTATGGCTACACCTTC

v_call: TRBV27
d_call: NA
clone_size: NA
j_call: TRBJ1-6
cdr3_aa: CASSSNRAYNSPLHF
cdr3_nt: TGTGCCAGCAGTTCAAACAGGGCTTATAATTCACCCCTCCACTTT

v_call: TRBV30
d_call: TRBD1
clone_size: NA
j_call: TRBJ1-1
cdr3_aa: CAWSVRFESRGHLGTEAFF
cdr3_nt: TGTGCCTGGAGTGTACGATTCGAATCCAGGGGGCACCTCGGGACTGAAGCTTTCTTT

v_call: TRBV6-5
d_call: TRBD2
clone_size: NA
j_call: TRBJ2-7
cdr3_aa: CASRFGRASTHEQYF
cdr3_nt: TGTGCCAGCAGATTCGGGAGGGCCTCGACTCACGAGCAGTACTTC

v_call: TRBV6-2/TRBV6-3
d_call: TRBD1
clone_size: NA
j_call: TRBJ1-1
cdr3_aa: CASSYEQGASFTEAFF
cdr3_nt: TGTGCCAGCAGTTATGAGCAGGGGGCGTCTTTTACTGAAGCTTTCTTT

v_call: TRBV2
d_call: TRBD1
clone_size: NA
j_call: TRBJ1-3
cdr3_aa: CASRWEQGALNTIYF
cdr3_nt: TGTGCCAGCAGATGGGAACAGGGGGCTCTGAACACCATATATTTT

v_call: TRBV25-1
d_call: NA
clone_size: NA
j_call: TRBJ1-1
cdr3_aa: CASSAGGPFLALEAFF
cdr3_nt: TGTGCCAGCAGTGCGGGGGGACCCTTCCTTGCTTTGGAAGCTTTCTTT

v_call: TRBV5-1
d_call: NA
clone_size: NA
j_call: TRBJ2-5
cdr3_aa: CASSYVGGRSYQETQYF
cdr3_nt: TGCGCCAGCAGCTATGTCGGGGGACGGTCGTACCAAGAGACCCAGTACTTC

v_call: TRBV19
d_call: NA
clone_size: NA
j_call: TRBJ2-3
cdr3_aa: CASSLVADLFTDTQYF
cdr3_nt: TGTGCCAGTAGTCTGGTCGCGGACTTGTTCACAGATACGCAGTATTTT

v_call: TRBV7-2
d_call: TRBD2
clone_size: NA
j_call: TRBJ2-7
cdr3_aa: CASSLIAGGPQYEQYF
cdr3_nt: TGTGCCAGCAGCCTTATAGCGGGAGGGCCACAGTACGAGCAGTACTTC

v_call: TRBV18
d_call: NA
clone_size: NA
j_call: TRBJ2-1
cdr3_aa: CASSLAGSTYNEQFF
cdr3_nt: TGTGCCAGCTCACTCGCCGGGAGCACCTACAATGAGCAGTTCTTC

v_call: TRBV28
d_call: NA
clone_size: NA
j_call: TRBJ1-1
cdr3_aa: CASSQGGNMNTEAFF
cdr3_nt: TGTGCCAGCAGCCAGGGTGGGAACATGAACACTGAAGCTTTCTTT

v_call: TRBV27
d_call: NA
clone_size: NA
j_call: TRBJ2-3
cdr3_aa: CASLGGHGTDTQYF
cdr3_nt: TGTGCCAGCCTTGGAGGCCACGGAACAGATACGCAGTATTTT

v_call: TRBV28
d_call: TRBD2
clone_size: NA
j_call: TRBJ2-7
cdr3_aa: CASSLFGAGVPYEQYF
cdr3_nt: TGTGCCAGCAGTTTATTTGGTGCGGGAGTTCCCTACGAGCAGTACTTC

v_call: TRBV19
d_call: NA
clone_size: NA
j_call: TRBJ2-3
cdr3_aa: CASSIRDTQYF
cdr3_nt: TGTGCCAGTAGTATCAGGGATACGCAGTATTTT

v_call: TRBV5-1
d_call: TRBD1
clone_size: NA
j_call: TRBJ1-1
cdr3_aa: CASSYRGLNTEAFF
cdr3_nt: TGCGCCAGCAGCTACAGGGGGCTGAACACTGAAGCTTTCTTT

v_call: TRBV14
d_call: NA
clone_size: NA
j_call: TRBJ1-2
cdr3_aa: CASSQVGRGYTF
cdr3_nt: TGTGCCAGCAGCCAAGTGGGCCGCGGCTACACCTTC

v_call: TRBV28
d_call: TRBD2
clone_size: few
j_call: TRBJ2-1
cdr3_aa: CASSDLLAGAYNEQFF
cdr3_nt: TGTGCCAGCAGTGACCTTCTAGCGGGAGCTTACAATGAGCAGTTCTTC

v_call: TRBV9
d_call: TRBD2
clone_size: once
j_call: TRBJ2-7
cdr3_aa: CASSPNRATSGPYEQYF
cdr3_nt: TGTGCCAGCAGCCCAAACAGGGCTACTAGCGGACCCTACGAGCAGTACTTC

v_call: TRBV3-1/TRBV3-2
d_call: TRBD1
clone_size: NA
j_call: TRBJ2-7
cdr3_aa: CASSQGQLIKEQYF
cdr3_nt: TGTGCCAGCAGCCAGGGACAGCTGATTAAGGAGCAGTACTTC

v_call: TRBV19
d_call: NA
clone_size: NA
j_call: TRBJ1-1
cdr3_aa: CASSTPRQMNTEAFF
cdr3_nt: TGTGCCAGTAGTACCCCGAGGCAAATGAACACTGAAGCTTTCTTT

v_call: TRBV27
d_call: TRBD1
clone_size: NA
j_call: TRBJ1-6
cdr3_aa: CASSPRDRGNSPLHF
cdr3_nt: TGTGCCAGCAGTCCAAGGGACAGGGGGAATTCACCCCTCCACTTT

v_call: TRBV16
d_call: NA
clone_size: NA
j_call: TRBJ1-1
cdr3_aa: CASSQSGARNTEAFF
cdr3_nt: TGTGCCAGCAGCCAATCGGGGGCTAGGAACACTGAAGCTTTCTTT

v_call: TRBV28
d_call: TRBD1
clone_size: NA
j_call: TRBJ1-2
cdr3_aa: CASRPTGTGSRGYGYTF
cdr3_nt: TGTGCCAGCAGGCCTACCGGGACAGGGTCACGGGGCTATGGCTACACCTTC

v_call: TRBV24-1
d_call: NA
clone_size: NA
j_call: TRBJ1-4
cdr3_aa: CATSDWGGDGEKLFF
cdr3_nt: TGTGCCACCAGTGACTGGGGGGGGGACGGTGAAAAACTGTTTTTT

v_call: TRBV9
d_call: NA
clone_size: NA
j_call: TRBJ2-4
cdr3_aa: CASSVDRGNIQYF
cdr3_nt: TGTGCCAGCAGCGTAGATAGGGGAAACATTCAGTACTTC

v_call: TRBV28
d_call: NA
clone_size: once
j_call: TRBJ2-1
cdr3_aa: CASSLQGPYNEQFF
cdr3_nt: TGTGCCAGCAGTTTACAGGGGCCCTACAATGAGCAGTTCTTC

v_call: TRBV28
d_call: NA
clone_size: NA
j_call: TRBJ2-1
cdr3_aa: CASSSPLSSYNEQFF
cdr3_nt: TGTGCCAGCAGTTCCCCCCTTAGCTCCTACAATGAGCAGTTCTTC

v_call: TRBV5-1
d_call: TRBD1
clone_size: NA
j_call: TRBJ2-2
cdr3_aa: CASSLPDLRGQGTGELFF
cdr3_nt: TGCGCCAGCAGCCTCCCGGATCTCAGGGGGCAAGGGACCGGGGAGCTGTTTTTT